This T cell receptor beta chain was recovered during a study of somatic mutations in cytotoxic T cells in rheumatoid arthritis. Positive magnetic bead selection separated CD4+ and CD8+ cells, and flow cytometry confirmed purity. The CDR3 loop spans 14 amino acids. Germline loops: CDR1 MNHNS, CDR2 SASEGT. Deletions cut 4 bases from V and 6 bases from J, with 12 bases between. Only in-frame clones appear in the TCRdb table, and some are missing; sequencing was by immunoSEQ multiplex PCR. The sample shows some 30,000 clones, around 86% of them seen only once. The sequence came from an adult with rheumatoid arthritis. The V gene is TRBV6-1, the J gene TRBJ2-2; D unclear. The sequenced sample consisted of CD8+ T cells sorted from blood. CDR3: CASSARPNPGELFF. In DNA, the CDR3 is TGTGCCAGCAGTGCCCGGCCCAACCCCGGGGAGCTGTTTTTT.